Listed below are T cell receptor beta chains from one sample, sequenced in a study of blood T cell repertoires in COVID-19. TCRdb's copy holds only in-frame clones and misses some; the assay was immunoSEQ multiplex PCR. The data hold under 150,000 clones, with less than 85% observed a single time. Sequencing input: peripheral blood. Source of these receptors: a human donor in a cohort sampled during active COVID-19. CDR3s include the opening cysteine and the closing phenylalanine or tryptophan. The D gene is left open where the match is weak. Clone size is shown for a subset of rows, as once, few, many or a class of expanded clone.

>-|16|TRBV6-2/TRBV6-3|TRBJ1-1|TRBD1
TGTGCCAGCAGTATCCCCGGACAGGAGATGAACACTGAAGCTTTCTTT
CASSIPGQEMNTEAFF
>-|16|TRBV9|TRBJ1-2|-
TGTGCCAGCAGCGTAGTACAGGGCACCTCTCCCTATGGCTACACCTTC
CASSVVQGTSPYGYTF
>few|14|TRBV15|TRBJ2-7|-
TGTGCCACCAGCAGAGGAGGGCAGGCCGGGGAGCAGTACTTC
CATSRGGQAGEQYF
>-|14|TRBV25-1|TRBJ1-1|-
TGTGCCAGCACCCAAGCCGGGATAAGCACTGAAGCTTTCTTT
CASTQAGISTEAFF
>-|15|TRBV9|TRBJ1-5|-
TGTGCCAGCAGCCTCGGGGGGGGAGGCAATCAGCCCCAGCATTTT
CASSLGGGGNQPQHF
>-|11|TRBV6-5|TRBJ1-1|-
TGTGCCAGCAGGAGGAACACTGAAGCTTTCTTT
CASRRNTEAFF
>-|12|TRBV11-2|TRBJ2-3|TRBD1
TGTGCCAGCAGCTTAGGGACAGGGTCGCCAGATTTT
CASSLGTGSPDF
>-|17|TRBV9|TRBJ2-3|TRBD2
TGTGCCAGCAGCTCTGGACTAGCGGGGGCTACTACAGATACGCAGTATTTT
CASSSGLAGATTDTQYF
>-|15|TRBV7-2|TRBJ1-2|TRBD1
TGTGCCAGCAGCGCGGGACAGGCGAGGGACTATGGCTACACCTTC
CASSAGQARDYGYTF
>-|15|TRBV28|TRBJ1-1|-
TGTGCCAGCAGTTTATACGCGGGAGCTAACACTGAAGCTTTCTTT
CASSLYAGANTEAFF
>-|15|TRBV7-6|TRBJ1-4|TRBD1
TGTGCCAGCAGCCACAGGGGGCCCCCTAATGAAAAACTGTTTTTT
CASSHRGPPNEKLFF
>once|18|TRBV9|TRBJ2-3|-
TGTGCCAGCAGCGTAGGGGGTCAGGGGGGAGCTAGCACAGATACGCAGTATTTT
CASSVGGQGGASTDTQYF
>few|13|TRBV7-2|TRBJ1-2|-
TGTGCCAGCAGCATGGGGCCTTCTTATGGCTACACCTTC
CASSMGPSYGYTF
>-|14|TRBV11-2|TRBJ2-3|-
TGTGCCAGCCGCACCTCCGGGGTGACAGATACGCAGTATTTT
CASRTSGVTDTQYF
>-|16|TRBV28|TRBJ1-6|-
TGTGCCAGCAGTCCAAGCGTTACAACCAAAAATTCACCCCTCCACTTT
CASSPSVTTKNSPLHF
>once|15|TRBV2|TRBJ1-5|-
TGTGCCAGCAGTGAAGATAGAATAGCAAATCAGCCCCAGCATTTT
CASSEDRIANQPQHF
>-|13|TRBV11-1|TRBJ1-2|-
TGTGCCAGCAGCTTAGACCAGTGGGCCTATGACACCTTC
CASSLDQWAYDTF